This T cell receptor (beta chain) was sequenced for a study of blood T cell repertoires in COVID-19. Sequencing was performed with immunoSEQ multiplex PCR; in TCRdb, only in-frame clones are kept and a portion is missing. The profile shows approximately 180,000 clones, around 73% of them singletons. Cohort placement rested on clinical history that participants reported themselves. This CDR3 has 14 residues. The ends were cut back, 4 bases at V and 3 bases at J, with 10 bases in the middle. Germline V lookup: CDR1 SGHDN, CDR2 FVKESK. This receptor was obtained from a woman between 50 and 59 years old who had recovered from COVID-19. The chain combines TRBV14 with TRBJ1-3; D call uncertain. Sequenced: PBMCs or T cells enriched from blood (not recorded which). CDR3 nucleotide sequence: TGTGCCAGCAGCCCCATTCCGGGTGGAAACACCATATATTTT. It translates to CASSPIPGGNTIYF.